This T cell receptor beta chain was obtained from a study of shared clonotypes between healthy human individuals. Across the whole study: Donors consisted of two women and a few men between 18 and 49.

Sequencing was performed with immunoSEQ multiplex PCR; in TCRdb, only in-frame clones are kept and a portion is missing. The table includes about 680,000 clones, approximately 79% detected once. J lost 5 bases, V lost 5 bases, and 5 bases had no gene match. The germline V gene encodes CDR1 SEHNR and CDR2 FQNEAQ (reference sequence). The CDR3 consists of 15 residues. Study-wide findings and caveats: The study found lower generation probabilities in non-shared clonotypes than in those shared by all four donors.

As concerns this clone: Its antigen remains unknown.

Caucasian adults residing in Nashville, Tennessee made up all the donors. The receptor comes from a woman in her twenties or thirties in good health. Sequencing used memory CD4+ T cells sorted from blood. Subset denoted: CD45RA-negative fraction. The chain joins TRBV7-9 to TRBJ2-1, with 11 bases fitting TRBD1. Here the CDR3 DNA reads TGTGCCAGCAGCCCGAGGGGACAGGGGGACAATGAGCAGTTCTTC. This translates into CASSPRGQGDNEQFF.